These 9 T cell receptor beta chains were sequenced from one sample in a study of cytomegalovirus exposure and HLA in healthy donors. The PCR contained 60 Vbeta and 13 Jbeta primers. Libraries were prepared by immunoSEQ multiplex PCR; TCRdb keeps only in-frame clonotypes and omits some of them. The sample has roughly 98,000 clones, around two thirds seen once; the top ten hold around 5%. Sequenced input: PBMCs. All receptors derive from a woman aged 30 to 39 in good health and CMV-seropositive.

A note on this clone: This sample also contains other DNA sequences that code for the same CDR3. The chain employs TRBV7-9 and TRBJ1-6; D is perhaps TRBD1 (5 bases). Trimming shortened V by 5 bases and J by 10 bases, and 15 bases separated the two germline ends. The CDR3 runs 14 residues. From germline, CDR1 is SEHNR and CDR2 FQNEAQ (reference sequence). The CDR3 coding sequence is TGTGCCAGCAGCAGCGACCGGGGGGAGTCACCCCTCCACTTT. Translating it yields CASSSDRGESPLHF.

The rearrangement joins TRBV5-8 to TRBJ1-3; no definite D call. V gave up 0 bases and J gave up 2 bases, with 9 bases separating them. The CDR3 covers 15 residues. CDR1 SGHTS and CDR2 YDEGEE come from the germline V gene. The CDR3 loop reads CASSLAGETGNTIYF. DNA of the CDR3: TGTGCCAGCAGCTTGGCCGGGGAGACTGGAAACACCATATATTTT.

This clone was found a few times. The chain combines TRBV6-1 with TRBJ1-1; unclear D gene. Germline loops: CDR1 MNHNS, CDR2 SASEGT. V was trimmed by 3 bases and J by 0 bases, leaving 11 bases between them. The CDR3 is made up of 15 amino acids. The CDR3 DNA is TGTGCCAGCAGTGACGGGTCCGGGGTGAACACTGAAGCTTTCTTT. This encodes CASSDGSGVNTEAFF.

The rearrangement links TRBV15 to TRBJ2-5; D not resolved. This CDR3 comprises 13 residues. Trimming took off 0 bases at V and 5 bases at J, with 7 bases between the two ends. Germline values: CDR1 LNHNV, CDR2 YYDKDF (reference sequence). The CDR3 loop reads CATSRDPRETQYF. CDR3 in DNA: TGTGCCACCAGCAGAGATCCCCGGGAGACCCAGTACTTC.

The chain recombines TRBV19 with TRBJ1-5, with a weak D call TRBD1 (5 bases). CDR1 is LNHDA and CDR2 is SQIVND in the germline V gene (reference sequence). CDR3 size: 14 residues. Deletions cut 5 bases from V and 2 bases from J, with 10 bases between. CDR3 region: CASSPGGGNQPQHF. In DNA, the CDR3 is TGTGCCAGTAGTCCCGGGGGTGGCAATCAGCCCCAGCATTTT.

The chain has TRBV19 and TRBJ1-1; 7 bases are shared with TRBD1. This CDR3 has 13 residues. Per germline, CDR1 LNHDA and CDR2 SQIVND (reference sequence). V gave up 7 bases and J gave up 1 base; unmatched junction bases: 3. CDR3 amino acids: CASKYRGNTEAFF. The CDR3, as DNA: TGTGCCAGTAAGTACAGGGGGAACACTGAAGCTTTCTTT.

The chain is built from TRBV7-4 and TRBJ1-2; possibly TRBD1 for D (6 bases). Deletions cut 2 bases from V and 8 bases from J, with 18 bases between. This CDR3 is built from 15 residues. Germline lookup yields CDR1 SGHVT and CDR2 SQSDAQ. The CDR3 DNA reads TGTGCCAGCAGCTTACCTCGGGACATTCCTCGGGGCTACACCTTC. Its protein product is CASSLPRDIPRGYTF.

The chain carries TRBV29-1 and TRBJ1-4, with 9 bases matching TRBD1. The CDR3 spans 15 residues. The germline CDR1 and CDR2 sequences are SQVTM and ANQGSEA. Losses at the gene ends were 4 bases for V and 7 bases for J; bases not matched to a gene: 10. This CDR3 is CSVGDTGGLGEKLFF. As DNA, the CDR3 is TGCAGCGTTGGAGATACAGGGGGCCTTGGTGAAAAACTGTTTTTT.

The rearrangement uses TRBV7-9 and TRBJ1-2, with 7 bases aligning to TRBD1. The CDR3 spans 16 residues. V dropped 8 bases and J dropped 1; count of bases not matched to a gene: 13. CDR1 is SEHNR, CDR2 FQNEAQ, per germline (reference sequence). The CDR3 sequence: CASVALDRVDNYGYTF. The CDR3 bases are TGTGCCAGCGTGGCCCTCGACAGGGTGGATAACTATGGCTACACCTTC. The full variable domain, with the rest looked up from reference TRBV7-9 and TRBJ1-2, is DTGVSQNPRHKITKRGQNVTFRCDPISEHNRLYWYRQTLGQGPEFLTYFQNEAQLEKSRLLSDRFSAERPKGSFSTLEIQRTEQGDSAMYLCASVALDRVDNYGYTFGSGTRLTVV.